These 27 T cell receptor beta chains came from one sample sequenced in a study of T cells expressing NK-cell markers. TCRdb re-analyzed the 5' RACE reads; it lists each CDR3 protein once, without DNA. The data show 150,000 to 200,000 distinct CDR3 sequences, and the top ten clones hold around 21%. Input material: blood T cells: a sorted CD56 or NKG2C T cell subset, CD4+ or CD8+ T cells, or bulk PBMC T cells (not recorded which). Receptors originate from a man between 18 and 69 years old in good health.

The chain links TRBV6-5 to TRBJ1-2; lacking DNA, the TRBD1 call made by TCRdb goes unchecked. Germline V gives CDR1 MNHEY, CDR2 SVGAGI. The CDR3 extends over 16 amino acids. CDR3 amino acids: CASSYAVRQGIYGYTF.

The CDR3 reads CASSPLFNQPQHF. The chain recombines TRBV6-1 with TRBJ1-5; TCRdb proposes TRBD1, but this gene call is untestable without DNA. Germline V gene sequence: CDR1 MNHNS, CDR2 SASEGT. The CDR3 is 13 amino acids.

The CDR3 spells CASRVGDVSYNEQFF. V gene TRBV27 combines with J gene TRBJ2-1; TCRdb calls TRBD1, which cannot be checked without DNA. The CDR3 contains 15 residues. From germline, CDR1 is MNHEY and CDR2 SMNVEV (reference sequence).

This chain connects TRBV6-1 to TRBJ1-1; checking the TCRdb D call of TRBD1 is not possible without DNA. The CDR3 runs to 13 residues. Germline V gene sequence: CDR1 MNHNS, CDR2 SASEGT. The CDR3 protein is CASSRGHHTEAFF.

The chain employs TRBV10-3 and TRBJ2-7; without DNA, the TCRdb call of TRBD1 cannot be checked. The germline V gene has CDR1 ENHRY and CDR2 SYGVKD. CDR3 size: 14 residues. The CDR3 is CAISEVTGQREQYF.

The genes are TRBV6-1 and TRBJ2-7; TCRdb's D call, TRBD1, is unchecked because there is no DNA. The CDR3 loop spans 11 amino acids. CDR1 MNHNS and CDR2 SASEGT come from the germline V gene. CDR3 loop: CASSEGWTPFF.

The chain has TRBV18 and TRBJ2-7. This CDR3 is 16 amino acids long. Germline CDR1 KGHSH, CDR2 LQKENI. The CDR3 is CASSLTGGGSSYEQYF.

This sequence joins TRBV2 and TRBJ1-3. Germline CDR1 reads SNHLY; CDR2 reads FYNNEI. CDR3 size: 15 residues. The CDR3 region is CASSQDGGSGNTIYF.

The rearrangement links TRBV4-1 to TRBJ1-5. Looked up from germline, CDR1 is MGHRA and CDR2 is YSYEKL. The CDR3 is 14 residues long. CDR3 residues: CASSQEGGGQPQHF.

V is TRBV5-6 and J is TRBJ2-1; TCRdb proposes TRBD1, but this gene call is untestable without DNA. Germline V gene sequence: CDR1 SGHDT, CDR2 YYEEEE. This CDR3 is built from 13 residues. CDR3: CASSEAGTYEQFF.

V usage is TRBV6-5 and J usage is TRBJ2-7; the TRBD1 assignment by TCRdb is unverifiable without DNA. The length of the CDR3 is 15 residues. Germline loops: CDR1 MNHEY, CDR2 SVGAGI. The CDR3 region is CASSYSAAHEGGQYF.

The chain is built from TRBV25-1 and TRBJ2-3; TCRdb picks TRBD2, but there is no DNA to check that call. The CDR3 is 17 amino acids. Germline CDR1 and CDR2: MGHDK and SYGVNS. CDR3 residues: CASSEITSGDSTDTQYF.

This sequence joins TRBV29-1 and TRBJ2-1; TCRdb designates TRBD2, a call that cannot be tested without DNA. Germline V gene data show CDR1 as SQVTM and CDR2 as ANQGSEA. The CDR3 has 13 amino acids. CDR3 region: CSVEPPNVNEQFF.

This rearrangement joins TRBV15 to TRBJ2-1; TCRdb names TRBD1, which stays unverified in the absence of DNA. The CDR3 sequence is 16 residues long. The germline gives CDR1 LNHNV, CDR2 YYDKDF (reference sequence). The CDR3: CATSNGTMSSYNEQFF.

This chain connects TRBV6-1 to TRBJ1-4. This CDR3 has 13 amino acids. CDR1 is MNHNS and CDR2 is SASEGT in the germline V gene. CDR3 sequence: CASSEGLAEKLFF.

This rearrangement joins TRBV27 to TRBJ2-7; absent DNA, TCRdb's TRBD2 call cannot be checked. The CDR3 totals 15 residues. Germline V gene data show CDR1 as MNHEY and CDR2 as SMNVEV (reference sequence). This CDR3 reads CASSSRLAQSYEQYF.

V is TRBV13 and J is TRBJ1-3. The CDR3 has 15 residues. CDR1 is PRHDT and CDR2 is FYEKMQ in the germline V gene (reference sequence). CDR3: CASKPFPSSGNTIYF.

The CDR3 sequence: CASSLSTGANVLTF. The rearrangement uses TRBV2 and TRBJ2-6; the D gene TCRdb calls, TRBD1, cannot be checked with no DNA. CDR3 length: 14 residues. Germline V lookup: CDR1 SNHLY, CDR2 FYNNEI.

The rearrangement links TRBV2 to TRBJ2-7; as DNA is missing, the TRBD1 call by TCRdb cannot be tested. The CDR3 consists of 15 residues. Germline CDR1 and CDR2: SNHLY and FYNNEI. The CDR3 spells CASSEGAGKLYEQYF.

The chain links TRBV5-5 to TRBJ2-7; TCRdb gives TRBD1 as the D gene, but with no DNA this cannot be confirmed. Germline CDR1 SGHKS, CDR2 YYEKEE (reference sequence). This CDR3 contains 15 residues. The CDR3 spells CASTLTGGLTYEQYF.

V is TRBV6-2 or TRBV6-3 and J is TRBJ2-1; there is no DNA to check the TCRdb D call of TRBD1. CDR1 is MNHEY and CDR2 is SVGEGT in the germline V gene. The CDR3 loop spans 15 amino acids. CDR3 region: CASSYTPGIYNEQFF.

The chain recombines TRBV28 with TRBJ2-1; TCRdb selects TRBD1, and the lack of DNA leaves this call unchecked. CDR1 MDHEN and CDR2 SYDVKM come from the germline V gene. CDR3 size: 17 residues. CDR3 residues: CASSSVKARAERNEQFF.

The chain combines TRBV5-6 with TRBJ2-1; TCRdb's assignment of TRBD1 cannot be checked, as there is no DNA. Germline CDR1 SGHDT, CDR2 YYEEEE. There are 17 residues in the CDR3. CDR3 sequence: CASSFVRGVSVNNEQFF.

The chain couples TRBV15 to TRBJ2-5; checking the TCRdb D call of TRBD1 is not possible without DNA. CDR3 length: 15 amino acids. CDR1 and CDR2 (germline): LNHNV, YYDKDF (reference sequence). Here the CDR3 reads CATSRGSGGQETQYF. Full variable domain (outside the CDR3, taken from reference TRBV15 and TRBJ2-5): DAMVIQNPRYQVTQFGKPVTLSCSQTLNHNVMYWYQQKSSQAPKLLFHYYDKDFNNEADTPDNFQSRRPNTSFCFLDIRSPGLGDTAMYLCATSRGSGGQETQYFGPGTRLLVL.

The gene calls are TRBV20-1 and TRBJ1-5; TCRdb selects TRBD1, and the lack of DNA leaves this call unchecked. The CDR3 covers 15 residues. Looked up from germline, CDR1 is DFQATT and CDR2 is SNEGSKA (reference sequence). The CDR3 protein is CSAREKTDSNQPQHF.

The V call is TRBV14, the J call TRBJ1-4. Germline V lookup: CDR1 SGHDN, CDR2 FVKESK. The CDR3 is made up of 16 amino acids. The CDR3 region is CASSQDNRATNEKLFF.

The chain links TRBV2 to TRBJ2-5; TCRdb calls TRBD2, which cannot be checked without DNA. The CDR3 has 15 amino acids. The germline V gene has CDR1 SNHLY and CDR2 FYNNEI. This CDR3 reads CASSDWTSGAETQYF. Supplemented by reference TRBV2 and TRBJ2-5, the full variable domain reads EPEVTQTPSHQVTQMGQEVILRCVPISNHLYFYWYRQILGQKVEFLVSFYNNEISEKSEIFDDQFSVERPDGSNFTLKIRSTKLEDSAMYFCASSDWTSGAETQYFGPGTRLLVL.